This T cell receptor beta chain derives from a study of identical twins. This clonotype was seen only a few times. Germline CDR1 reads MNHEY; CDR2 reads SVGAGI. The CDR3 contains 14 residues. V dropped 0 bases and J dropped 6 bases, with 11 bases sitting between them. TCRdb processed the 5' RACE reads anew with MiXCR; each CDR3 protein has one entry. The data hold about 470,000 distinct CDR3 sequences, with 24% observed a single time. This same sample was also taken into another study, of T cells expressing NK-cell markers. According to that study: Among the experiments, several used an anti-gamma-delta TCR antibody to restrict sorting to alpha-beta TCR T cells. NKG2C+ dominant clonotype frequencies in five to seven donors were roughly 1.0-7.5% of CD8+ T cells. The same clonotypes also predominated in the CD3+CD56-NKG2C+ fraction of a few donors.

Sequenced input: CD4+ T cells sorted from blood. The TCR comes from a woman in her late teens or twenties in good health. V and J are TRBV6-5 and TRBJ1-1, with D possibly matching TRBD1 (5 bases). The chain's CDR3 is CASSYSGDVAEAFF. The CDR3 region has the DNA TGTGCCAGCAGTTACTCGGGGGACGTGGCTGAAGCTTTCTTT.